This T cell receptor beta chain originates from a study of radiotherapy plus CTLA-4 blockade in lung cancer. Broader study findings: The best predictor of response was reported to be early blood T cell clone dynamics, with interferon-beta. Blood saw expansion of tumor-derived TCR clones after radiotherapy plus ipilimumab.

As to this clone: Its specificity is not known.

Only in-frame clones appear in the TCRdb table, and some are missing; sequencing was by immunoSEQ multiplex PCR. The sample lists about 60,000 clones; 70% to 80% were seen once. Chemo-refractory metastatic non-small-cell lung cancer patients were treated with focal radiation plus CTLA-4 blockade with ipilimumab. Source: peripheral blood, taken from a patient treated with radiotherapy plus ipilimumab. This TCR derives from a human donor with non-small cell lung cancer who had a partial response to radiotherapy plus ipilimumab.

CDR3: CASSFVGTRGQETQYF. CDR3 DNA: TGCGCCAGCAGCTTCGTCGGGACACGCGGCCAAGAGACCCAGTACTTC. V usage is TRBV5-1 and J usage is TRBJ2-5; weak D call: TRBD1 (6 bases). Germline CDR1 is SGHRS and CDR2 is YFSETQ. V shed 2 bases and J shed 1 base, with 15 bases lying between them. The CDR3 covers 16 residues.